A selection of T cell receptor beta chains follows, all from one sample in a study of Ad26.COV2.S vaccination and SARS-CoV-2 variants. Assay used: immunoSEQ multiplex PCR; TCRdb lists only in-frame clones, some missing. The data hold roughly 380,000 clones, with roughly 90% observed a single time. This material consisted of peripheral blood, taken in a trial of Ad26.COV2.S vaccine versus placebo. The receptors shown here come from a person aged 18-65 years who received the Ad26.COV2.S COVID-19 vaccine or a placebo. The CDR3 runs from the conserved cysteine through the conserved F or W. Each record gives: J gene, V gene, clone size, CDR3 protein. Where a row states a size, it is once, few, many or the class of an expanded clone; other rows omit it.

j_call: TRBJ2-3; v_call: TRBV2; clone_size: NA; cdr3_aa: CASSAGGDYTDTQYF
j_call: TRBJ2-6; v_call: TRBV10-1; clone_size: NA; cdr3_aa: CASSPPQGYGANVLTF
j_call: TRBJ1-5; v_call: TRBV2; clone_size: NA; cdr3_aa: CASSLRGHQQEPQHF
j_call: TRBJ1-6; v_call: TRBV7-2; clone_size: NA; cdr3_aa: CASSLRGTGLNNSPLHF
j_call: TRBJ1-1; v_call: TRBV6-2/TRBV6-3; clone_size: NA; cdr3_aa: CASSGTEAFF
j_call: TRBJ1-2; v_call: TRBV19; clone_size: NA; cdr3_aa: CAIYHRDGYTF
j_call: TRBJ1-4; v_call: TRBV27; clone_size: NA; cdr3_aa: CASSPQGGIEKLFF
j_call: TRBJ1-1; v_call: TRBV4-3; clone_size: NA; cdr3_aa: CASSPARSRGTEAFF
j_call: TRBJ2-7; v_call: TRBV7-2; clone_size: NA; cdr3_aa: CASSPEGQGYEQYF
j_call: TRBJ1-5; v_call: TRBV6-2/TRBV6-3; clone_size: NA; cdr3_aa: CASSLAMPRGLPQPQHF
j_call: TRBJ1-1; v_call: TRBV5-6; clone_size: NA; cdr3_aa: CASSGVAGRGTEAFF
j_call: TRBJ1-1; v_call: TRBV27; clone_size: NA; cdr3_aa: CASSSDRDNTEAFF
j_call: TRBJ2-5; v_call: TRBV5-1; clone_size: NA; cdr3_aa: CASRWQGSQETQYF
j_call: TRBJ2-4; v_call: TRBV4-3; clone_size: NA; cdr3_aa: CASSQDRQLAKNIQYF
j_call: TRBJ2-7; v_call: TRBV2; clone_size: NA; cdr3_aa: CASRPGTNSYEQYF
j_call: TRBJ2-7; v_call: TRBV9; clone_size: few; cdr3_aa: CASSRPGVFSEQYF
j_call: TRBJ2-3; v_call: TRBV4-3; clone_size: NA; cdr3_aa: CASSSPGLAGGHVGTDTQYF
j_call: TRBJ1-5; v_call: TRBV12-5; clone_size: NA; cdr3_aa: CASGLNSNQPQHF
j_call: TRBJ1-2; v_call: TRBV28; clone_size: NA; cdr3_aa: CASSKSRDIHGYTF
j_call: TRBJ2-3; v_call: TRBV11-3; clone_size: NA; cdr3_aa: CASSLAETVGGTDTQYF
j_call: TRBJ2-3; v_call: TRBV7-9; clone_size: NA; cdr3_aa: CASTPLGQRTDTQYF
j_call: TRBJ2-2; v_call: TRBV30; clone_size: NA; cdr3_aa: CAWSLHSYTTGELFF
j_call: TRBJ1-2; v_call: TRBV3-1/TRBV3-2; clone_size: NA; cdr3_aa: CASSRDGRYYGYTF
j_call: TRBJ2-3; v_call: TRBV7-3; clone_size: NA; cdr3_aa: CASSLNSGGLIDTQYF
j_call: TRBJ2-7; v_call: TRBV5-1; clone_size: NA; cdr3_aa: CASSLGWGTVYEQYF
j_call: TRBJ1-6; v_call: TRBV6-2/TRBV6-3; clone_size: NA; cdr3_aa: CASSSLTRGYNSPLHF
j_call: TRBJ2-7; v_call: TRBV10-3; clone_size: NA; cdr3_aa: CAISESGDEQYF
j_call: TRBJ1-5; v_call: TRBV6-2/TRBV6-3; clone_size: NA; cdr3_aa: CASSYLEVHPPQHF
j_call: TRBJ1-6; v_call: TRBV30; clone_size: few; cdr3_aa: CAWSVQGNSPLHF
j_call: TRBJ1-2; v_call: TRBV4-2; clone_size: NA; cdr3_aa: CASSQETANYGYTF
j_call: TRBJ2-1; v_call: TRBV14; clone_size: NA; cdr3_aa: CASSLVQGAGGLHEQFF
j_call: TRBJ2-5; v_call: TRBV19; clone_size: NA; cdr3_aa: CASSWGGRGYQETQYF
j_call: TRBJ2-7; v_call: TRBV28; clone_size: NA; cdr3_aa: CASSFGRGPYEQYF
j_call: TRBJ2-7; v_call: TRBV5-1; clone_size: NA; cdr3_aa: CASSLAGDVYEQYF
j_call: TRBJ2-2; v_call: TRBV27; clone_size: NA; cdr3_aa: CASSLHTGELFF
j_call: TRBJ2-3; v_call: TRBV6-5; clone_size: few; cdr3_aa: CASSYSNPGVTDTQYF
j_call: TRBJ2-1; v_call: TRBV4-1; clone_size: NA; cdr3_aa: CASSRLGLAGEEQFF
j_call: TRBJ2-2; v_call: TRBV7-8; clone_size: NA; cdr3_aa: CASRPPGFSNTGELFF
j_call: TRBJ2-1; v_call: TRBV28; clone_size: NA; cdr3_aa: CASSFSPRWGLAGEPLNEQFF
j_call: TRBJ2-5; v_call: TRBV3-1/TRBV3-2; clone_size: NA; cdr3_aa: CASSRGTSGDQETQYF
j_call: TRBJ2-5; v_call: TRBV5-4; clone_size: NA; cdr3_aa: CASSLVGQGSQETQYF
j_call: TRBJ1-2; v_call: TRBV4-3; clone_size: once; cdr3_aa: CASSPDGQGLSQGYTF